The source of this T cell receptor (beta chain) is a study of beta chain features in type 1 diabetes. Findings and caveats of the study: For type 1 diabetes patients, VDJ junctions showed fewer insertions and more deletions. TCRB CDR3 length was moderately but significantly reduced in all four CD4+ subsets of Type 1 diabetes patients.

On this clone: Its cognate antigen is unknown.

Reverse transcribing all isolated RNA meant expressed TCRB transcripts were sequenced. Measured with immunoSEQ multiplex PCR; TCRdb has only the in-frame clones, and not every one. The sample gives about 280,000 clones, over 14% of which show up once; approximately 0.015% is in the top ten. With 2 bases removed from V and 2 bases from J, the gap between germline ends came to 10 bases. Per germline, CDR1 SGHRS and CDR2 YFSETQ. CDR3 length equals 14 residues. The receptor comes from a young man with type 1 diabetes. The rearrangement links TRBV5-1 to TRBJ2-5; D might be TRBD2 (6 bases). Sequencing was performed on naive CD4+ T cells from blood. Written as DNA, the CDR3 is TGCGCCAGCAGCTTCGGAGGGTTTCAAGAGACCCAGTACTTC. Amino acids: CASSFGGFQETQYF.